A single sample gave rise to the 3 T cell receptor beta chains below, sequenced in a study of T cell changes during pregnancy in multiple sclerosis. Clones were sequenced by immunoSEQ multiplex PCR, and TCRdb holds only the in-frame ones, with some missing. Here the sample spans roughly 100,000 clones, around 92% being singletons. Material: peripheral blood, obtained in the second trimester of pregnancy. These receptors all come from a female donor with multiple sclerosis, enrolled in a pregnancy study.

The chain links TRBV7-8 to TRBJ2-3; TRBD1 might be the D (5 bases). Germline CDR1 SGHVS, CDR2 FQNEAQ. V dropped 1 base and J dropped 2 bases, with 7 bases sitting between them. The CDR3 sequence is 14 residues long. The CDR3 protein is CASSLDRFTDTQYF. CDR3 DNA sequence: TGTGCCAGCAGCTTAGACAGGTTCACAGATACGCAGTATTTT.

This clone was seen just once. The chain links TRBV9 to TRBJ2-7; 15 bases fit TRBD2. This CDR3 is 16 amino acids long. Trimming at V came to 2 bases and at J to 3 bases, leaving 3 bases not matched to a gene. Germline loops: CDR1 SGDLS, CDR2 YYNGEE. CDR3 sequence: CASSVSGLAGGYEQYF. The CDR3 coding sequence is TGTGCCAGCAGCGTCTCGGGACTAGCGGGAGGCTACGAGCAGTACTTC.

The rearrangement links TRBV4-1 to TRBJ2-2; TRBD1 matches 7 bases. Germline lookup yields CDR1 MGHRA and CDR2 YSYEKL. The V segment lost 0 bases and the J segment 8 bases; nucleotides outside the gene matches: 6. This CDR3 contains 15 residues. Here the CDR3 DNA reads TGCGCCAGCAGCCAAGAAGGGGGCCTTTCGGGGGAGCTGTTTTTT. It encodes CASSQEGGLSGELFF.